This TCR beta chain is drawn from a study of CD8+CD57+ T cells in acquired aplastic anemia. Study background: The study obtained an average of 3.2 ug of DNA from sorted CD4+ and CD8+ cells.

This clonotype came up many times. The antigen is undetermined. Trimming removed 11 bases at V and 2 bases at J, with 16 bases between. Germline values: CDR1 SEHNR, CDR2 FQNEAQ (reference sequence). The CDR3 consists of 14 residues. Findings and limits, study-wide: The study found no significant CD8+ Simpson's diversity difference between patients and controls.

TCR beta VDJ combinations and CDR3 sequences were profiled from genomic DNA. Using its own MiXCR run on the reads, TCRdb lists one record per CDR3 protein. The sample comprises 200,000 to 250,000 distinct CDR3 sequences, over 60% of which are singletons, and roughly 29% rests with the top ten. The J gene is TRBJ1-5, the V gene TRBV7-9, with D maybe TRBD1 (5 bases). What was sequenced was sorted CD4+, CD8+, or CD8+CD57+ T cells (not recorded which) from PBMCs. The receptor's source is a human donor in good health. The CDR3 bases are TGTGCCGCTGGGGGTGGCGCGGGCAATCAGCCCCAGCATTTT. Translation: CAAGGGAGNQPQHF.